The 19 T cell receptor beta chains reported below all come from one sample, sequenced in a study of Graves' ophthalmopathy and Graves' hyperthyroidism. TCR beta CDR3 amplification used RNA transcripts. First-round RT-PCR used HTBI primers; second-round multiplex PCR followed. TCRdb ran MiXCR on the multiplex PCR reads and lists one entry per CDR3 protein. The sample lists a few hundred thousand distinct CDR3 sequences, 35% to 40% occurring once. What was sequenced was peripheral blood or thyroid tissue (not recorded which). Receptors originate from an adult man with Graves' hyperthyroidism.

The J gene is TRBJ2-5, the V gene TRBV18, with D hard to call. V was cut by 2 bases and J by 5 bases, with 9 bases left in between. Per the germline V gene, CDR1 is KGHSH and CDR2 is LQKENI. The CDR3 sequence is 13 residues long. The CDR3 nucleotides are TGTGCCAGCTCACCAACCCACGCGGAGACCCAGTACTTC. Its protein product is CASSPTHAETQYF.

This clonotype came up many times. The chain is built from TRBV20-1 and TRBJ2-7, with 9 positions matching TRBD1. J was trimmed by 2 bases and V by 4 bases; bases with no gene match: 6. The germline gives CDR1 DFQATT, CDR2 SNEGSKA (reference sequence). The CDR3 loop spans 14 amino acids. The CDR3 DNA is TGCAGTGCTAACCCGGGACAGGGTACCTACGAGCAGTACTTC. It codes for CSANPGQGTYEQYF.

This clonotype was observed at least ten times. The chain joins TRBV29-1 to TRBJ2-7; 8 nucleotides line up with TRBD1. Germline assignment: CDR1 SQVTM and CDR2 ANQGSEA. The CDR3 extends over 14 amino acids. J gave up 5 bases and V 3 bases, and 9 bases lay outside the gene matches. The CDR3 spells CSVDRLDRVNEQYF. The DNA for the CDR3 is TGCAGCGTTGATAGGCTGGACAGGGTCAACGAGCAGTACTTC.

This chain joins TRBV6-1 and TRBJ1-4, with 7 bases matching TRBD1. Trimming removed 6 bases from V and 4 bases from J; junction bases left unmatched: 8. This CDR3 spans 15 amino acids. The V gene's germline CDR1 is MNHNS and CDR2 SASEGT. The CDR3: CASSAGDSVNEKLFF. The CDR3 region has the DNA TGTGCCAGCAGCGCCGGGGACAGCGTTAATGAAAAACTGTTTTTT.

This clonotype was found many times. The chain is built from TRBV3-1 and TRBJ1-2; 9 bases agree with TRBD1. Germline CDR1 reads LGHDT; CDR2 reads YNNKEL (reference sequence). CDR3 length: 14 residues. Trimming at V came to 1 base and at J to 6 bases, leaving 3 bases not matched to a gene. CDR3 nucleotides: TGTGCCAGCAGCCAAGCGGGACAGGGCGATGGCTACACCTTC. Protein product: CASSQAGQGDGYTF.

The rearrangement joins TRBV29-1 to TRBJ1-5; a weak D match, TRBD1 (5 bases). V was pared by 8 bases and J by 4 bases, with 21 bases between. Germline V gene sequence: CDR1 SQVTM, CDR2 ANQGSEA. The CDR3 loop spans 15 amino acids. The CDR3 nucleotides read TGCAGCTTGGAGCCCACAGGTGGGGGTAATCAGCCCCAGCATTTT. This encodes CSLEPTGGGNQPQHF. The variable domain in full, with the rest retrieved from reference TRBV29-1 and TRBJ1-5, is SAVISQKPSRDICQRGTSLTIQCQVDSQVTMMFWYRQQPGQSLTLIATANQGSEATYESGFVIDKFPISRPNLTFSTLTVSNMSPEDSSIYLCSLEPTGGGNQPQHFGDGTRLSIL.

This clonotype was detected ten times or more. The V gene is TRBV12-3 or TRBV12-4, the J gene TRBJ2-7, with D perhaps being TRBD1 or TRBD2 (6 bases each). V was clipped by 3 bases and J by 3 bases, with 15 bases between them. The CDR3 runs 15 residues. The CDR3 here is CASSLSGGPGYEQYF. The CDR3 DNA sequence: TGTGCCAGCAGTTTGTCTGGGGGGCCGGGCTACGAGCAGTACTTC.

The chain links TRBV7-9 to TRBJ1-4; 7 positions agree with TRBD1. The germline CDR1 and CDR2 sequences are SEHNR and FQNEAQ (reference sequence). Unmatched junction bases numbered 8, after V lost 5 bases and J lost 5 bases. This CDR3 has 15 residues. The CDR3, as DNA: TGTGCCAGCAGCCTACGAGGGACAGAAAATGAAAAACTGTTTTTT. The encoded protein is CASSLRGTENEKLFF. The full variable domain, with the rest looked up from reference TRBV7-9 and TRBJ1-4, is DTGVSQNPRHKITKRGQNVTFRCDPISEHNRLYWYRQTLGQGPEFLTYFQNEAQLEKSRLLSDRFSAERPKGSFSTLEIQRTEQGDSAMYLCASSLRGTENEKLFFGSGTQLSVL.

This chain links TRBV10-2 with TRBJ2-5; TRBD2 is a possible D gene (5 bases). This CDR3 comprises 14 residues. In germline, CDR1 is WSHSY, CDR2 SAAADI. V lost 8 bases to trimming and J lost 4 bases, with 17 bases between them. The CDR3 DNA sequence: TGCGCCAGCGGACTCAAGGGTATAGGAGAGACCCAGTACTTC. It yields the protein CASGLKGIGETQYF.

Worth noting for this clonotype: A much larger clone differs from this one at a single base, so this may be a read error. The conserved final phenylalanine or tryptophan is absent from the CDR3, which likely points to a read error. The gene calls are TRBV7-8 and TRBJ1-4; the match to TRBD1 covers 7 bases. CDR1 is SGHVS and CDR2 is FQNEAQ in the germline V gene. Germline trimming cut 0 bases from V and 8 bases from J; bases unmatched to any gene: 9. The CDR3 loop spans 16 amino acids. CDR3 loop: CASSLASGGMREKLFL. The DNA of the CDR3 is TGTGCCAGCAGCTTAGCGTCAGGGGGAATGAGGGAAAAACTGTTTCTT.

This clonotype was observed at least ten times. The chain recombines TRBV15 with TRBJ2-2; the match to TRBD1 covers 8 bases. This CDR3 region has 16 residues. V lost 0 bases, J lost 3 bases, and 3 bases stayed unmatched. Germline CDR1 LNHNV, CDR2 YYDKDF (reference sequence). CDR3 sequence reads: CATSRDQGAHTGELFF. CDR3 DNA sequence: TGTGCCACCAGCAGAGATCAGGGGGCGCACACCGGGGAGCTGTTTTTT.

This clonotype was found once. The chain uses TRBV29-1 and TRBJ2-5; 14 positions match TRBD2. V shed 4 bases and J 5 bases; nucleotides not matched to a gene: 9. CDR1 and CDR2 from the germline V gene are SQVTM and ANQGSEA. CDR3 size: 16 residues. The CDR3 DNA follows: TGCAGCGTTGGCAGGGGACTAGCGGGAGTGCGGGAGACCCAGTACTTC. It yields the protein CSVGRGLAGVRETQYF.

J is TRBJ2-2 and V is TRBV7-9; 10 bases fit TRBD2. The CDR3 runs to 15 residues. With 5 bases clipped from V and 4 bases from J, the junction kept 4 bases outside the gene matches. From germline, CDR1 is SEHNR and CDR2 FQNEAQ (reference sequence). This chain's CDR3 is CASSPGTSVTGELFF. In nucleotides, the CDR3 is TGTGCCAGCAGCCCCGGGACTAGCGTCACCGGGGAGCTGTTTTTT.

The gene calls are TRBV7-9 and TRBJ1-2; TRBD1 aligns across 7 bases. Per germline, CDR1 SEHNR and CDR2 FQNEAQ (reference sequence). The V segment lost 4 bases and the J segment 5 bases; nucleotides outside the gene matches: 4. The CDR3 is 13 amino acids. CDR3 in amino acids: CASSYQTGYGYTF. Written as DNA, the CDR3 is TGTGCCAGCAGCTACCAGACAGGGTATGGCTACACCTTC.

This clonotype was counted ten times or more. The chain uses TRBV7-3 and TRBJ2-2; D is ambiguous. V was trimmed by 5 bases and J by 3 bases, leaving 13 bases between them. Germline V CDR1 and CDR2: SGHTA, FQGTGA. The CDR3 has 15 amino acids. The CDR3 DNA sequence: TGTGCCAGCAGCCCAACGAAAGGTCACACCGGGGAGCTGTTTTTT. Protein: CASSPTKGHTGELFF.

This clonotype was seen at least ten times. The chain recombines TRBV12-3 or TRBV12-4 with TRBJ2-2; D not resolved. This CDR3 has 13 amino acids. Between the trimmed V and J ends, which lost 4 bases and 7 bases, there was a span of 10 bases. The CDR3 DNA reads as TGTGCCAGCAGTTCTTCCCACGTCGGGGAGCTGTTTTTT. Translating it yields CASSSSHVGELFF.

The rearrangement uses TRBV7-8 and TRBJ1-2; 7 bases agree with TRBD1. V trimming: 5 bases; J trimming: 7 bases; junction bases outside the gene matches: 4. Germline lookup yields CDR1 SGHVS and CDR2 FQNEAQ. The CDR3 spans 12 residues. CDR3 sequence: CASSRDRVGYTF. The CDR3 DNA sequence: TGTGCCAGCAGCCGCGACAGGGTTGGCTACACCTTC.

There are many counts of this clonotype. The junction shows a germline mismatch at one end, possibly a read error. The rearrangement uses TRBV12-3 or TRBV12-4 and TRBJ2-5, with 11 nucleotides matching TRBD2. The CDR3 runs to 14 residues. CDR3 protein: CASSLAGGSETQYF. In DNA form, the CDR3 reads TGTGCCAGCAGTCTAGCGGGAGGATCGGAGACCCAGTACTTC.

At least ten counts were recorded for this clonotype. The genes are TRBV29-1 and TRBJ1-5, with 9 bases matching TRBD1. CDR1 is SQVTM, CDR2 ANQGSEA, per germline. V was clipped by 7 bases and J by 5 bases; unmatched bases: 12. CDR3 size: 15 residues. In DNA form, the CDR3 reads TGCAGCGCTAGAGGGACAGGGTCGGGCGATCAGCCCCAGCATTTT. Encoded protein: CSARGTGSGDQPQHF.